Sequencing of this TCR beta chain was carried out in a study of cytomegalovirus exposure and HLA in healthy donors. The study, taken as a whole, reports: Among the sequence variants, a highly shared cluster was likely an artifact of sequencing. It was in a later analysis that TCR association rates were seen to vary by HLA locus, highest for DRB1 and lowest for HLA-C.

In germline, CDR1 is SGHTA, CDR2 FQGTGA. The V end lost 2 bases, the J end lost 1 base, and 7 bases lay between the germline ends. There are 14 residues in the CDR3. The PCR employed 60 Vbeta primers together with 13 Jbeta primers. TCRdb keeps only in-frame clones here, not all; method: immunoSEQ multiplex PCR. The repertoire holds some 130,000 clones, with around 77% as singletons. Note on this clone: Its antigen remains unknown.

The clonotype originates from an older woman in good health and CMV-seronegative. This rearrangement joins TRBV7-3 to TRBJ2-3, with D perhaps TRBD1 (5 bases). The sequenced material came from PBMCs. The CDR3 is CASSLLQGTDTQYF. CDR3 nucleotide sequence: TGTGCCAGCAGCTTACTACAGGGCACAGATACGCAGTATTTT.